The 26 T cell receptor beta chains below all came from one sample that was sequenced in a study of Graves' ophthalmopathy and Graves' hyperthyroidism. Amplified material comprised TCR beta CDR3 regions derived from RNA transcripts. In the first round, RT-PCR was carried out with HTBI primers, and a multiplex PCR formed the second round. TCRdb reanalysed the multiplex PCR reads using MiXCR and keeps one entry per CDR3 protein. The sample has hundreds of thousands of distinct CDR3 sequences; about 20% are singletons. Sequenced material: peripheral blood. These receptors came from a woman aged 18-30 years with stable Graves' hyperthyroidism. Some clones in this sample may be carry-over from other donors' samples.

The chain links TRBV11-2 to TRBJ2-7; possibly TRBD1 or TRBD2 for D (7 bases each). The V end lost 1 base, the J end lost 5 bases, and 15 bases lay between the germline ends. Germline loops: CDR1 SGHAT, CDR2 FQNNGV. There are 15 residues in the CDR3. The chain's CDR3 is CASSLAPRGGDEQYF. CDR3 nucleotides: TGTGCCAGCAGCTTAGCTCCCAGGGGGGGCGACGAGCAGTACTTC.

In its sample, this clonotype was seen many times. The rearrangement joins TRBV28 to TRBJ2-7; a weak D match, TRBD1 (7 bases). The V gene's germline CDR1 is MDHEN and CDR2 SYDVKM. The CDR3 length is 12 residues. Trimming took off 6 bases at V and 7 bases at J, with 13 bases between the two ends. CDR3 coding DNA: TGTGCCAGCAGCCAGACAGGGAGGGAGCAGTACTTC. Residues: CASSQTGREQYF.

At least ten counts were recorded for this clonotype. The chain uses TRBV29-1 and TRBJ2-5; D not certain. This CDR3 region has 9 residues. Germline-derived CDR1 and CDR2 are SQVTM and ANQGSEA. Trimming shortened V by 3 bases and J by 9 bases, and 5 bases separated the two germline ends. This CDR3 reads CSVDFPQYF. DNA for the CDR3: TGCAGCGTTGACTTTCCCCAGTACTTC. Using reference TRBV29-1 and TRBJ2-5 for the parts outside the CDR3, the full variable domain is SAVISQKPSRDICQRGTSLTIQCQVDSQVTMMFWYRQQPGQSLTLIATANQGSEATYESGFVIDKFPISRPNLTFSTLTVSNMSPEDSSIYLCSVDFPQYFGPGTRLLVL.

This chain connects TRBV18 to TRBJ1-2, with D possibly being TRBD1 (6 bases). The CDR3 runs to 17 residues. The V end lost 3 bases, the J end lost 6 bases, and 23 bases lay between the germline ends. From germline, CDR1 is KGHSH and CDR2 LQKENI. In DNA, the CDR3 is TGTGCCAGCTCACCCTCCCCGGACCAAACAGGGTTGGATGGCTACACCTTC. It specifies CASSPSPDQTGLDGYTF.

This clonotype appeared many times. This sequence joins TRBV13 and TRBJ2-7; the match to TRBD2 covers 11 bases. Trimming took 5 bases from V and 3 from J; bases not matched to a gene: 6. The CDR3 spans 15 residues. Germline-derived CDR1 and CDR2 are PRHDT and FYEKMQ (reference sequence). Here the CDR3 DNA reads TGTGCCAGCAGCCGGGGGACTAGCGGAGTCTACGAGCAGTACTTC. This codes for CASSRGTSGVYEQYF.

This clonotype was seen at least ten times. The V call is TRBV6-2 or TRBV6-3, the J call TRBJ2-5; 12 nucleotides align to TRBD2. Unmatched junction bases numbered 7, after V lost 6 bases and J lost 5 bases. CDR1 and CDR2 from the germline V gene are MNHEY and SVGEGT. CDR3 length: 15 residues. CDR3 in amino acids: CASSTTSGSVETQYF. The CDR3 nucleotides are TGTGCCAGCAGCACGACTAGCGGGAGTGTCGAGACCCAGTACTTC.

This clonotype was detected many times. The DNA for the CDR3 is TGCAGCGTAGAGCAGGAACTTCAAGAGACCCAGTACTTC. It translates to CSVEQELQETQYF. The chain recombines TRBV29-1 with TRBJ2-5, with D unclear. Between the trimmed V and J ends, which lost 6 bases and 2 bases, there was a span of 13 bases. CDR1 is SQVTM, CDR2 ANQGSEA, per germline. This CDR3 spans 13 amino acids.

This clonotype was seen at least ten times. V and J are TRBV12-3 or TRBV12-4 and TRBJ1-1; possibly TRBD1 for D (6 bases). V was pared by 2 bases and J by 4 bases, with 23 bases between. The CDR3 is 18 amino acids. CDR3 nucleotide sequence: TGTGCCAGCAGTTTATGGTATGCGGGGGGCGCTCATAGCACTGAAGCTTTCTTT. It translates to CASSLWYAGGAHSTEAFF.

In its sample, this clonotype was seen many times. One end of the junction does not line up with germline, which may come from a read error. This chain connects TRBV13 to TRBJ2-7; D gene unclear. Per the germline V gene, CDR1 is PRHDT and CDR2 is FYEKMQ (reference sequence). The CDR3 contains 14 residues. CDR3 nucleotides: TGTGCCAGCAGCGTAGGACGCAGAGATTACGAGCAGTACTTC. As protein: CASSVGRRDYEQYF.

At least ten counts were recorded for this clonotype. The genes are TRBV28 and TRBJ1-2; the D gene is possibly TRBD1 (5 bases). The CDR3 runs 14 residues. Germline V gives CDR1 MDHEN, CDR2 SYDVKM. V was clipped by 1 base and J by 4 bases, with 10 bases between them. This CDR3 is CASSLLGEGYGYTF. CDR3 sequence (DNA): TGTGCCAGCAGTTTATTAGGGGAGGGCTATGGCTACACCTTC.

This clonotype has at least ten counts. The chain couples TRBV12-3 or TRBV12-4 to TRBJ2-5; D uncertain. The CDR3 consists of 14 residues. Trimming pared 3 bases from V and 6 bases from J, leaving 14 bases between. Here the CDR3 DNA reads TGTGCCAGCAGTTTCTCCGCGTCCGGAAAGACCCAGTACTTC. Protein sequence: CASSFSASGKTQYF.

This clonotype was recorded many times. The V and J genes are TRBV6-1 and TRBJ2-7, with 9 bases lining up with TRBD1. From germline, CDR1 is MNHNS and CDR2 SASEGT. The CDR3 loop spans 13 amino acids. Germline trimming cut 10 bases from V and 6 bases from J; bases unmatched to any gene: 10. CDR3 in amino acids: CATTTGGFTEQYF. Here the CDR3 DNA reads TGTGCCACGACGACAGGGGGTTTTACCGAGCAGTACTTC.

The sample holds a few counts of this clonotype. The chain recombines TRBV19 with TRBJ1-5, with D hard to call. The germline V gene encodes CDR1 LNHDA and CDR2 SQIVND (reference sequence). The CDR3 consists of 14 residues. V was pared by 0 bases and J by 6 bases, with 9 bases between. The CDR3 DNA is TGTGCCAGTAGTATAGAACCAATGACTCAGCCCCAGCATTTT. Translating it yields CASSIEPMTQPQHF.

Many counts were recorded for this clonotype. This chain joins TRBV2 and TRBJ1-3; no firm D call. Germline V CDR1 and CDR2: SNHLY, FYNNEI. With 4 bases removed from V and 2 bases from J, the gap between germline ends came to 6 bases. This CDR3 comprises 13 residues. CDR3 nucleotides: TGTGCCAGCAGTGGACAACCTGGAAACACCATATATTTT. Its translation is CASSGQPGNTIYF. The whole variable domain, remainder taken from reference TRBV2 and TRBJ1-3, is EPEVTQTPSHQVTQMGQEVILRCVPISNHLYFYWYRQILGQKVEFLVSFYNNEISEKSEIFDDQFSVERPDGSNFTLKIRSTKLEDSAMYFCASSGQPGNTIYFGEGSWLTVV.

This clonotype showed up many times. The chain links TRBV20-1 to TRBJ1-5, with D hard to call. Germline assignment: CDR1 DFQATT and CDR2 SNEGSKA (reference sequence). The V and J ends lost 3 bases and 0 bases respectively, with 6 bases between them. The CDR3 has 13 residues. Here the CDR3 DNA reads TGCAGTGCTAGGAGGGATAGCAATCAGCCCCAGCATTTT. Its protein is CSARRDSNQPQHF.

This clonotype was seen ten or more times. The V gene is TRBV10-3, the J gene TRBJ1-1; the D gene is possibly TRBD1 (5 bases). The CDR3 is 15 amino acids. V was pared by 0 bases and J by 3 bases, with 11 bases between. Germline V gene lookup returns CDR1 ENHRY and CDR2 SYGVKD. CDR3 DNA sequence: TGTGCCATCAGTGAGTCAGGGGAATCCTACACTGAAGCTTTCTTT. It is translated as CAISESGESYTEAFF.

This clonotype was counted at least ten times. This chain joins TRBV20-1 and TRBJ2-7, with D unresolved. V was clipped by 3 bases and J by 4 bases, with 16 bases between them. The CDR3 consists of 14 residues. Per germline, CDR1 DFQATT and CDR2 SNEGSKA (reference sequence). CDR3: CSASSPDGWYEQYF. The CDR3 DNA is TGCAGTGCTAGCTCCCCCGATGGGTGGTACGAGCAGTACTTC.

The table lists this clonotype with many counts. The V and J genes are TRBV14 and TRBJ1-5; unclear D gene. The V end was cut by 1 base, the J end by 2 bases, with 6 bases between. Germline CDR1 SGHDN, CDR2 FVKESK. The CDR3 is 14 amino acids. In nucleotides, the CDR3 is TGTGCCAGCAGCCAAGTCAGTGGCAATCAGCCCCAGCATTTT. Residues: CASSQVSGNQPQHF.

This clonotype was observed at least ten times. The rearrangement uses TRBV6-5 and TRBJ1-2; D is ambiguous. Deletions cut 2 bases from V and 4 bases from J, with 17 bases between. The length of the CDR3 is 16 residues. Germline loops: CDR1 MNHEY, CDR2 SVGAGI. In DNA, the CDR3 is TGTGCCAGCAGTTACCACGACGGCGTAACTTTCTATGGCTACACCTTC. It translates to CASSYHDGVTFYGYTF.

This clonotype was seen at least ten times. The rearrangement joins TRBV3-1 to TRBJ2-7; TRBD2 matches 10 bases. Trimming removed 0 bases from V and 5 bases from J; junction bases left unmatched: 7. CDR1 and CDR2 from the germline V gene are LGHDT and YNNKEL (reference sequence). The CDR3 length is 16 residues. As DNA, the CDR3 is TGTGCCAGCAGCCAAGATATAGCTAGCGGGAGTGACGAGCAGTACTTC. Protein product: CASSQDIASGSDEQYF.

This clonotype was seen many times. The gene calls are TRBV7-2 and TRBJ2-7; 7 bases map to TRBD1. The CDR3 is 13 amino acids. The V gene's germline CDR1 is SGHTA and CDR2 FQGNSA. J was trimmed by 4 bases and V by 2 bases; bases with no gene match: 2. The CDR3 DNA reads as TGTGCCAGCAGCTTAAAACAGGGGTACGAGCAGTACTTC. Its translation: CASSLKQGYEQYF.

This clonotype was recorded many times. In DNA form, the CDR3 reads TGTGCCAGCAGTTCATGGGGGGGCGCGAGGGTGGGCTACACCTTC. Translation: CASSSWGGARVGYTF. The chain links TRBV27 to TRBJ1-2; D is possibly TRBD1 (6 bases). The CDR3 loop spans 15 amino acids. Trimming stripped 4 bases from V and 8 bases from J, with 20 bases between. CDR1 is MNHEY and CDR2 is SMNVEV in the germline V gene (reference sequence).

This clonotype was seen repeatedly, ten times or more. The genes are TRBV20-1 and TRBJ2-5; perhaps TRBD2 as D (5 bases). The ends were cut back, 8 bases at V and 5 bases at J, with 21 bases in the middle. Germline V gene lookup returns CDR1 DFQATT and CDR2 SNEGSKA (reference sequence). The CDR3 has 14 residues. The DNA for the CDR3 is TGCAGTCCGAACCCCTCGGGCAGGAGGGAGACCCAGTACTTC. It specifies CSPNPSGRRETQYF.

This clonotype was counted ten times or more. This chain connects TRBV7-9 to TRBJ1-2; a possible D gene is TRBD1 (5 bases). The CDR3 totals 10 residues. In germline, CDR1 is SEHNR, CDR2 FQNEAQ (reference sequence). V gave up 6 bases and J gave up 8 bases, with 7 bases separating them. The CDR3 nucleotides read TGTGCCAGCAGTCGACAGGGCTACACCTTC. Protein sequence: CASSRQGYTF.

The chain links TRBV6-5 to TRBJ2-7; 8 nucleotides match TRBD1. V shed 0 bases, J shed 4 bases, and the junction held 8 bases outside the gene matches. The CDR3 loop spans 16 amino acids. Germline V gives CDR1 MNHEY, CDR2 SVGAGI. The CDR3 DNA follows: TGTGCCAGCAGTTACTCGACCCGGACAGGGCGTTACGAGCAGTACTTC. Amino acid sequence: CASSYSTRTGRYEQYF.

This clonotype was seen ten or more times. CDR3 amino acids: CASSRFDQPQHF. CDR3 DNA: TGTGCCAGCAGCCGTTTTGATCAGCCCCAGCATTTT. The chain links TRBV28 to TRBJ1-5; unclear D gene. The CDR3 spans 12 residues. Germline assignment: CDR1 MDHEN and CDR2 SYDVKM. The V gene lost 6 bases and the J gene lost 5 bases, with 8 bases spanning the gap.